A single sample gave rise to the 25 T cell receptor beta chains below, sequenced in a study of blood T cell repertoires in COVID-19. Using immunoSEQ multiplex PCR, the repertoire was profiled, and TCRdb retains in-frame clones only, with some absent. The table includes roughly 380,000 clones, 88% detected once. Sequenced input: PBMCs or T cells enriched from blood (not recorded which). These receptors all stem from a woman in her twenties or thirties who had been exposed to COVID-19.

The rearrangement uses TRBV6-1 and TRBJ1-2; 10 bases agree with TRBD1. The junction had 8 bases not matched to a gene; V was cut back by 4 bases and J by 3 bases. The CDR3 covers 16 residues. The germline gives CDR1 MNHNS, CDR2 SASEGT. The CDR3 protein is CASSGRQGAQDYGYTF. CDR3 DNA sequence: TGTGCCAGCAGTGGACGACAGGGGGCTCAGGACTATGGCTACACCTTC.

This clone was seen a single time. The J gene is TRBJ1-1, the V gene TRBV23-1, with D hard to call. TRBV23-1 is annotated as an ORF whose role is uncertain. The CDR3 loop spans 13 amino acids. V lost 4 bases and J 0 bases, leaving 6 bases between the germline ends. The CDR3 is CASSPNLNTEAFF. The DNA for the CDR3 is TGCGCCAGCAGTCCCAATTTGAACACTGAAGCTTTCTTT.

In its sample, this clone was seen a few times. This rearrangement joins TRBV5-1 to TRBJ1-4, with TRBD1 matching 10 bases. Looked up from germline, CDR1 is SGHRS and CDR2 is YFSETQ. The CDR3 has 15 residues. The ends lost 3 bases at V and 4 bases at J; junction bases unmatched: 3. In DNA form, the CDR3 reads TGCGCCAGCAGCTGGACAGGGGGTTATAATGAAAAACTGTTTTTT. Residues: CASSWTGGYNEKLFF.

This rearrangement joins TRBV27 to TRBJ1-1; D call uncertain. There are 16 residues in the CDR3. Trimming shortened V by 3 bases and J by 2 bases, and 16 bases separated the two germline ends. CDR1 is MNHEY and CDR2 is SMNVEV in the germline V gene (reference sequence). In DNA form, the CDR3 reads TGTGCCAGCAGTTTCGGGAGGTTTTCGGGAAACACTGAAGCTTTCTTT. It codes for CASSFGRFSGNTEAFF.

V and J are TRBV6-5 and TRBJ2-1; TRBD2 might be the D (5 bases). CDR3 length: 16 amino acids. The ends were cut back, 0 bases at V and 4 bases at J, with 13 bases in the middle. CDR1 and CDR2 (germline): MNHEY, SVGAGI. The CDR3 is CASSYSVGGRYNEQFF. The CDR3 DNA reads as TGTGCCAGCAGTTACTCGGTCGGAGGTCGGTACAATGAGCAGTTCTTC.

DNA of the CDR3: TGTGCCAGCAGCTCCCCCCGGGGACTAGCGGAGTACAATGAGCAGTTCTTC. It yields the protein CASSSPRGLAEYNEQFF. This rearrangement joins TRBV9 to TRBJ2-1; 11 nucleotides align to TRBD2. This CDR3 contains 17 residues. Germline V gives CDR1 SGDLS, CDR2 YYNGEE. The J segment lost 4 bases and the V segment lost 4 bases, leaving 10 bases of the junction unmatched. Complete variable domain (other parts from reference TRBV9 and TRBJ2-1): DSGVTQTPKHLITATGQRVTLRCSPRSGDLSVYWYQQSLDQGLQFLIQYYNGEERAKGNILERFSAQQFPDLHSELNLSSLELGDSALYFCASSSPRGLAEYNEQFFGPGTRLTVL.

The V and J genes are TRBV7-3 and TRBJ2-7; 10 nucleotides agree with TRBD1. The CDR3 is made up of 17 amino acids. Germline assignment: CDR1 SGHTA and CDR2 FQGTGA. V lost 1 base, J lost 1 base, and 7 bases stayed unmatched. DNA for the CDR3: TGTGCCAGCAGCTTAAGAGGCGGACAGGGGGTTTCCTACGAGCAGTACTTC. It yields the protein CASSLRGGQGVSYEQYF.

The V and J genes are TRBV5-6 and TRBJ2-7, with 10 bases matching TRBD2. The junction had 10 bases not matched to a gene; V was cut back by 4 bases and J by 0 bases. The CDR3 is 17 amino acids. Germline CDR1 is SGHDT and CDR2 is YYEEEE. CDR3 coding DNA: TGTGCCAGCAGCCCGGGACTAGCGCCTGAACGCTCCTACGAGCAGTACTTC. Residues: CASSPGLAPERSYEQYF. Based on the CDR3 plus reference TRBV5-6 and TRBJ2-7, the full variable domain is DAGVTQSPTHLIKTRGQQVTLRCSPKSGHDTVSWYQQALGQGPQFIFQYYEEEERQRGNFPDRFSGHQFPNYSSELNVNALLLGDSALYLCASSPGLAPERSYEQYFGPGTRLTVT.

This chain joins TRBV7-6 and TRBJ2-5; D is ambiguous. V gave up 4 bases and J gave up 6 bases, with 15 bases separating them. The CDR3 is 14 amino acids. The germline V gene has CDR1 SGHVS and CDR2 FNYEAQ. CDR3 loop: CASSSISTTKTQYF. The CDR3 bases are TGTGCCAGCAGCTCCATTAGTACTACGAAGACCCAGTACTTC. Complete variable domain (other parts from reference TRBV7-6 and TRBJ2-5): GAGVSQSPRYKVTKRGQDVALRCDPISGHVSLYWYRQALGQGPEFLTYFNYEAQQDKSGLPNDRFSAERPEGSISTLTIQRTEQRDSAMYRCASSSISTTKTQYFGPGTRLLVL.

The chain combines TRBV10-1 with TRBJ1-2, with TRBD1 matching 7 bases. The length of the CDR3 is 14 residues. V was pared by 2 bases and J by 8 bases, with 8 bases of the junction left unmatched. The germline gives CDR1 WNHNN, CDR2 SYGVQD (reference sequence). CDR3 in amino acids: CASSEDRAWGGYTF. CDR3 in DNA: TGCGCCAGCAGTGAGGACAGGGCATGGGGCGGCTACACCTTC.

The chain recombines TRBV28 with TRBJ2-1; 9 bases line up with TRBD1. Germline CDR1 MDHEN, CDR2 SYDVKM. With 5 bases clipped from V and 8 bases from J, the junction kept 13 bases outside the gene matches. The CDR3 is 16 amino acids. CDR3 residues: CASSEPKQGASDEQFF. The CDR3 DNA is TGTGCCAGCAGTGAACCGAAACAGGGGGCGTCGGATGAGCAGTTCTTC.

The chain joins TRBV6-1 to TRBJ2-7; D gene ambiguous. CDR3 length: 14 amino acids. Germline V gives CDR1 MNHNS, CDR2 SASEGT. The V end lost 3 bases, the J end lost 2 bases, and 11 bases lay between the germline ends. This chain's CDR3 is CASSEGSSAYEQYF. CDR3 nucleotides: TGTGCCAGCAGTGAGGGCAGTTCAGCCTACGAGCAGTACTTC.

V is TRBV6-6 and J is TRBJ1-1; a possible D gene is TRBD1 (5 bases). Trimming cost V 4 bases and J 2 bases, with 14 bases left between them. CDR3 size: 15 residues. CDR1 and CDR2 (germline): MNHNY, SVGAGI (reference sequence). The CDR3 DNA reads TGTGCCAGCAGTTCCGGAAGAAGGGGAAACACTGAAGCTTTCTTT. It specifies CASSSGRRGNTEAFF.

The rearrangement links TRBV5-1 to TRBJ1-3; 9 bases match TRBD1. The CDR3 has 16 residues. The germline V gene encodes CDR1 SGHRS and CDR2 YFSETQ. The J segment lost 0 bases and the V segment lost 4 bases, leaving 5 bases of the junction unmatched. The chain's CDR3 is CASSPGQGSSGNTIYF. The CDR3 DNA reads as TGCGCCAGCAGCCCAGGACAGGGGAGCTCTGGAAACACCATATATTTT.

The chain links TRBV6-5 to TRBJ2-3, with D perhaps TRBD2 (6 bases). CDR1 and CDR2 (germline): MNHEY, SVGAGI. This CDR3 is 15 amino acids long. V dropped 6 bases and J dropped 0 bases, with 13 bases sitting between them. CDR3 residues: CASSRGTASTDTQYF. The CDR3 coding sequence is TGTGCCAGCAGCCGGGGGACCGCTAGCACAGATACGCAGTATTTT.

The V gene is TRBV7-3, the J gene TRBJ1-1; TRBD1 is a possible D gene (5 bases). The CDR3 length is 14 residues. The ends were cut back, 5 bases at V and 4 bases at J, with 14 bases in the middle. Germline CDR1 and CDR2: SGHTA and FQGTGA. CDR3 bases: TGTGCCAGCAGCCTGCAGGGAGGAGGCACTGAAGCTTTCTTT. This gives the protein CASSLQGGGTEAFF.

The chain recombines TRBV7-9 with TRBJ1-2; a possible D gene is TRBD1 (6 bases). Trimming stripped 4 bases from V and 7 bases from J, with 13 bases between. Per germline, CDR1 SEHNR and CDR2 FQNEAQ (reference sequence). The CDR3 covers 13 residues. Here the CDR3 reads CASSSTGVLGYTF. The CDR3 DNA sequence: TGTGCCAGCAGCTCGACAGGAGTACTTGGCTACACCTTC.

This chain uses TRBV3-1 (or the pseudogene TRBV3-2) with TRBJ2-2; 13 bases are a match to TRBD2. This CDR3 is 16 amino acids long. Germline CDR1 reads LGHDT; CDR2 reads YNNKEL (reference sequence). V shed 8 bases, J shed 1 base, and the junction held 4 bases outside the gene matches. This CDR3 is CASEGLAGVNTGELFF. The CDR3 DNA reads TGTGCCAGCGAAGGACTAGCGGGAGTGAACACCGGGGAGCTGTTTTTT.

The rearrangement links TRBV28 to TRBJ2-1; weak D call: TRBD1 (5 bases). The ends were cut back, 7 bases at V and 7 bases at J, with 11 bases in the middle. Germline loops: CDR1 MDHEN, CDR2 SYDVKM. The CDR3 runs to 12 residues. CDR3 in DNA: TGTGCCAGCATGTCAGGGATTAATGAGCAGTTCTTC. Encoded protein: CASMSGINEQFF.

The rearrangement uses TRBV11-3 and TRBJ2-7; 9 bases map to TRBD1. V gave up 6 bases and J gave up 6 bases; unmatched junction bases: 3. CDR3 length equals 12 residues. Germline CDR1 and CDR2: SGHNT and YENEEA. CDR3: CASRRTGVEQYF. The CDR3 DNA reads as TGTGCCAGCAGAAGGACAGGGGTCGAGCAGTACTTC.

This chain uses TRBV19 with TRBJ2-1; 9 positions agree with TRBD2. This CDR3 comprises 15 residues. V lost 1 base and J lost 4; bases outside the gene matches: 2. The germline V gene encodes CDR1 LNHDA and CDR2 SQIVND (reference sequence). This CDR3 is CASSIGTSAYNEQFF. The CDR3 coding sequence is TGTGCCAGTAGTATAGGGACTAGCGCGTACAATGAGCAGTTCTTC.

CDR3 coding DNA: TGCGCCAGCAGCGCACGCGGGGGACTGAATCAGCCCCAGCATTTT. It specifies CASSARGGLNQPQHF. The genes are TRBV5-1 and TRBJ1-5; the D gene is possibly TRBD1 (5 bases). V was shortened by 4 bases and J by 4 bases, with 15 bases between the two germline ends. The germline V gene has CDR1 SGHRS and CDR2 YFSETQ. The CDR3 consists of 15 residues. The whole variable domain, remainder taken from reference TRBV5-1 and TRBJ1-5, is KAGVTQTPRYLIKTRGQQVTLSCSPISGHRSVSWYQQTPGQGLQFLFEYFSETQRNKGNFPGRFSGRQFSNSRSEMNVSTLELGDSALYLCASSARGGLNQPQHFGDGTRLSIL.

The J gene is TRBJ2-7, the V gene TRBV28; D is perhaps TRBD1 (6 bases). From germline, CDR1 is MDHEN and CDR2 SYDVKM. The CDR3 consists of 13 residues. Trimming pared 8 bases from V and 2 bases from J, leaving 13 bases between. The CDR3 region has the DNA TGTGCCAGCGACACAGGGAGAGCCTACGAGCAGTACTTC. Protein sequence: CASDTGRAYEQYF.

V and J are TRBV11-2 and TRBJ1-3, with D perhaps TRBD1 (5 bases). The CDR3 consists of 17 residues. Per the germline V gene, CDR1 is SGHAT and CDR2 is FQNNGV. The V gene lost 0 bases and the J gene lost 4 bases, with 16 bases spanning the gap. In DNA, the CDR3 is TGTGCCAGCAGCTTAGATCCCCGGGGGGGGACCGGAAACACCATATATTTT. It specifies CASSLDPRGGTGNTIYF.

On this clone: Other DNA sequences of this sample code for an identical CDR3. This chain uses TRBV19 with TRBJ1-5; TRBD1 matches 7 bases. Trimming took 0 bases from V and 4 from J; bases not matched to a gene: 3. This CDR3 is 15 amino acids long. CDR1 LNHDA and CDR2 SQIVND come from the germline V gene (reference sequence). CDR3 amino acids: CASSIEGQRNQPQHF. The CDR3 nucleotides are TGTGCCAGTAGTATAGAGGGACAGAGGAATCAGCCCCAGCATTTT.